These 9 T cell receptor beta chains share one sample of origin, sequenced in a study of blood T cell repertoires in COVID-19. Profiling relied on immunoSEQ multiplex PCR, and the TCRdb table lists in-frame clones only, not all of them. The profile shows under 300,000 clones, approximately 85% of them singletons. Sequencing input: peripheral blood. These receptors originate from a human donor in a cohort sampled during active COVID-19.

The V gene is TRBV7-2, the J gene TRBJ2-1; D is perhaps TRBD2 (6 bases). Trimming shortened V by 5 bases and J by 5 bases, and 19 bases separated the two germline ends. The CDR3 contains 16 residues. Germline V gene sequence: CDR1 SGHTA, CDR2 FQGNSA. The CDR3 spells CASSPRDSRLNNEQFF. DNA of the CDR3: TGTGCCAGCAGCCCCCGGGACTCGCGGTTGAACAATGAGCAGTTCTTC.

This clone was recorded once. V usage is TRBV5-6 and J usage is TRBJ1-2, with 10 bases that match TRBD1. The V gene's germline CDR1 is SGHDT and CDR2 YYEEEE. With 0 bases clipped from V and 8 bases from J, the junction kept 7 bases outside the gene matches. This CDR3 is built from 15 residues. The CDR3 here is CASSLVGTGEGGYTF. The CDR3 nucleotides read TGTGCCAGCAGCTTGGTAGGGACAGGGGAGGGCGGCTACACCTTC. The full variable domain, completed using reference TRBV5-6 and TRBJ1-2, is DAGVTQSPTHLIKTRGQQVTLRCSPKSGHDTVSWYQQALGQGPQFIFQYYEEEERQRGNFPDRFSGHQFPNYSSELNVNALLLGDSALYLCASSLVGTGEGGYTFGSGTRLTVV.

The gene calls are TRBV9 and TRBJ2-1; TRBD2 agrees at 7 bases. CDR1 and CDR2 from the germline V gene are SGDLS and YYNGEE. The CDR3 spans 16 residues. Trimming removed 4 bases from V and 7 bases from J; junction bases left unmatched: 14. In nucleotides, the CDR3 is TGTGCCAGCAGCCCAGTCTTGAGGGAGGGACGGAATGAGCAGTTCTTC. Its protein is CASSPVLREGRNEQFF.

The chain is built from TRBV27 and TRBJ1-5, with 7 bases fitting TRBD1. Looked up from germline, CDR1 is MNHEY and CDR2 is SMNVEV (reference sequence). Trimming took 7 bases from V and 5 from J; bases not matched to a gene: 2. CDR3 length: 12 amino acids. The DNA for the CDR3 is TGTGCCAGCAAAACAGGGGATCAGCCCCAGCATTTT. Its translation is CASKTGDQPQHF.

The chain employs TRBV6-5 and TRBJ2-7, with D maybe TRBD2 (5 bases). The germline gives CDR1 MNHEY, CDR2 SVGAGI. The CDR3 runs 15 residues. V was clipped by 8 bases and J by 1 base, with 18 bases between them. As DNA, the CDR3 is TGTGCCAGCGGAGAGTCGGCTAGCCCGTCCTACGAGCAGTACTTC. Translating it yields CASGESASPSYEQYF.

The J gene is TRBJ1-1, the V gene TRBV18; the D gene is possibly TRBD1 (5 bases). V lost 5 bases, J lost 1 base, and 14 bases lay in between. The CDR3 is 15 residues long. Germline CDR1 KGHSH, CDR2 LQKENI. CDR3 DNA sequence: TGTGCCAGCTCAACGGCAGGGCGGGGGAACACTGAAGCTTTCTTT. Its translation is CASSTAGRGNTEAFF.

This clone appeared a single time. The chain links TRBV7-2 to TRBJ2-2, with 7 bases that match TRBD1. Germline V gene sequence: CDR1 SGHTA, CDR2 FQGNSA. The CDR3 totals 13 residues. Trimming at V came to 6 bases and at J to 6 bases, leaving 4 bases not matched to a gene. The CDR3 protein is CASRKQGPGELFF. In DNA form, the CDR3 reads TGTGCCAGCAGAAAACAGGGGCCCGGGGAGCTGTTTTTT.

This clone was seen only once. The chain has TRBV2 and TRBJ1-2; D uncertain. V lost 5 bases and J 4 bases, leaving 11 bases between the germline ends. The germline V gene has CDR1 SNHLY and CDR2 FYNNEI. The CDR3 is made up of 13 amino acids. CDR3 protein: CASSPGVAYGYTF. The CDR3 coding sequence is TGTGCCAGCAGTCCCGGGGTTGCCTATGGCTACACCTTC.

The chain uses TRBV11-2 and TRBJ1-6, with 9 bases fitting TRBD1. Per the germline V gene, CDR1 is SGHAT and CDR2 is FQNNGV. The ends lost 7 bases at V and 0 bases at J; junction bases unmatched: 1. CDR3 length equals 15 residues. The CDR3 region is CASTQGASYNSPLHF. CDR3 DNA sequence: TGTGCCAGCACACAGGGGGCCTCCTATAATTCACCCCTCCACTTT. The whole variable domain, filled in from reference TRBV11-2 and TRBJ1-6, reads EAGVAQSPRYKIIEKRQSVAFWCNPISGHATLYWYQQILGQGPKLLIQFQNNGVVDDSQLPKDRFSAERLKGVDSTLKIQPAKLEDSAVYLCASTQGASYNSPLHFGNGTRLTVT.